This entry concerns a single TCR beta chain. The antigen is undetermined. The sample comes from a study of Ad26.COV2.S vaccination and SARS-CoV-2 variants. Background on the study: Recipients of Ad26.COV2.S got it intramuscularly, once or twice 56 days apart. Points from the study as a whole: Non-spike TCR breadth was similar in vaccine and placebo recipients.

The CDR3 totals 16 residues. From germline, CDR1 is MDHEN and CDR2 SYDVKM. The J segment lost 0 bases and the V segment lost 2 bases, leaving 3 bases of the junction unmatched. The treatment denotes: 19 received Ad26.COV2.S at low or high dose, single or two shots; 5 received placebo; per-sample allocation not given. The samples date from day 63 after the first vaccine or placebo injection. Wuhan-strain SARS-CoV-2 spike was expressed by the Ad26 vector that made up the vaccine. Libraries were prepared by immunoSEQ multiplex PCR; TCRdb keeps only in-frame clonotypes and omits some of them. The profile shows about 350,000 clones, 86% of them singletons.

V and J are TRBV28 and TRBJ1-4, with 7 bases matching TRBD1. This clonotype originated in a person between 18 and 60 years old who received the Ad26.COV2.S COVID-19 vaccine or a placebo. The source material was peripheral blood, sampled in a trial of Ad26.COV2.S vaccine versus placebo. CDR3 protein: CASSLEGASTNEKLFF. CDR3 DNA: TGTGCCAGCAGTTTAGAGGGGGCGTCAACTAATGAAAAACTGTTTTTT.